Below, 8 T cell receptor beta chains from the same sample are listed, as sequenced in a study of monozygotic twins with inflammatory bowel disease. For each CDR3 protein, TCRdb gives one entry from its re-call of the 5' RACE reads, without DNA. The sample totals roughly 320,000 distinct CDR3 sequences. The sequencing input was blood. The origin of the receptors is a human donor with ulcerative colitis or Crohn's disease, or a healthy co-twin of an affected twin (not recorded which).

J is TRBJ2-3 and V is TRBV20-1; TCRdb indicates TRBD1, and absent DNA this call remains unverified. The germline gives CDR1 DFQATT, CDR2 SNEGSKA (reference sequence). The CDR3 spans 14 residues. Here the CDR3 reads CSVLRGGRTDTQYF.

The CDR3: CASSLWWKSNEKLFF. The V gene is TRBV28, the J gene TRBJ1-4. The CDR3 is 15 amino acids. Germline V gene data show CDR1 as MDHEN and CDR2 as SYDVKM.

The V gene is TRBV6-2 or TRBV6-3, the J gene TRBJ2-4; TCRdb proposes TRBD1, but this gene call is untestable without DNA. The CDR3 is 14 amino acids. CDR1 and CDR2 (germline): MNHEY, SVGEGT. The CDR3 reads CASSFTGQSNIQYF.

V gene TRBV20-1 combines with J gene TRBJ2-3; lacking DNA, the TRBD2 call made by TCRdb goes unchecked. Germline V gene data show CDR1 as DFQATT and CDR2 as SNEGSKA (reference sequence). The CDR3 is made up of 11 amino acids. CDR3 sequence: CSASPADTQYF.

The chain links TRBV4-3 to TRBJ2-7. The germline CDR1 and CDR2 sequences are LGHNA and YSLEER. The CDR3 covers 15 residues. The CDR3 spells CASSQYTTGSYEQYF.

The genes are TRBV2 and TRBJ1-6. The CDR3 extends over 14 amino acids. Germline V lookup: CDR1 SNHLY, CDR2 FYNNEI. The CDR3 loop is CASSEASVRSPLHF. Looking up the rest from reference TRBV2 and TRBJ1-6 gives the full variable domain: EPEVTQTPSHQVTQMGQEVILRCVPISNHLYFYWYRQILGQKVEFLVSFYNNEISEKSEIFDDQFSVERPDGSNFTLKIRSTKLEDSAMYFCASSEASVRSPLHFGNGTRLTVT.

The chain couples TRBV20-1 to TRBJ1-3. The CDR3 runs 17 residues. Germline loops: CDR1 DFQATT, CDR2 SNEGSKA (reference sequence). This chain's CDR3 is CSARDPGGPSSGNTIYF.

This chain joins TRBV5-1 and TRBJ2-5; the D gene TCRdb calls, TRBD1, cannot be checked with no DNA. The CDR3 contains 14 residues. From germline, CDR1 is SGHRS and CDR2 YFSETQ. The CDR3 protein is CASSLATREETQYF. Based on the CDR3 plus reference TRBV5-1 and TRBJ2-5, the full variable domain is KAGVTQTPRYLIKTRGQQVTLSCSPISGHRSVSWYQQTPGQGLQFLFEYFSETQRNKGNFPGRFSGRQFSNSRSEMNVSTLELGDSALYLCASSLATREETQYFGPGTRLLVL.